This TCR beta chain is drawn from a study of monozygotic twins with inflammatory bowel disease. Whole-study findings and limits: IBD-affected twins scored below their healthy co-twins in TCRbeta diversity (inverse Simpson).

Germline V CDR1 and CDR2: MNHEY, SVGAGI. The length of the CDR3 is 16 residues. The authors used about 3,200 ng of total RNA per TCR library. Each UMI harboured a 6-nucleotide sample barcode and was appended via template switching. For each CDR3 protein, TCRdb gives one entry from its re-call of the 5' RACE reads, without DNA. This repertoire includes under 350,000 distinct CDR3 sequences. To note about this clonotype: The antigen is unknown.

The sequence was obtained from a human donor with ulcerative colitis or Crohn's disease, or a healthy co-twin of an affected twin (not recorded which). Material: blood. The chain joins TRBV6-5 to TRBJ2-1. CDR3 sequence: CASSSSRYPSYNEQFF.